This is a list of T cell receptor beta chains from one sample in a study of shared T cell receptors in the human thymus. The table came from immunoSEQ multiplex PCR; TCRdb's copy has only in-frame clones and leaves some out. Of 630,000 or so clones in the sample, over 75% were seen once. The sample was also linked to a second study, of human thymus T cells.

Sample: thymocytes. These receptors originate from a boy in the first two years of life with a congenital heart defect. The CDR3 runs from the conserved cysteine through the conserved F or W. The order of the fields is J gene, clone size, CDR3 length, V gene, CDR3 protein. Clone size is not always given. Where it is, it says once, few, many or a class for expanded clones.

j_gene: TRBJ2-5; abundance: NA; len: 14; v_gene: TRBV18; CDR3aa: CASSPQLDEETQYF
j_gene: TRBJ2-1; abundance: NA; len: 16; v_gene: TRBV6-5; CDR3aa: CASSYLPSGSYNEQFF
j_gene: TRBJ2-3; abundance: NA; len: 17; v_gene: TRBV28; CDR3aa: CASSPPEASGRTDTQYF
j_gene: TRBJ1-4; abundance: NA; len: 13; v_gene: TRBV28; CDR3aa: CASSLQNGEKLFF
j_gene: TRBJ2-2; abundance: NA; len: 12; v_gene: TRBV11-3; CDR3aa: CASSQRTGELFF
j_gene: TRBJ2-1; abundance: NA; len: 14; v_gene: TRBV28; CDR3aa: CASRGRDLYNEQFF
j_gene: TRBJ1-3; abundance: NA; len: 14; v_gene: TRBV30; CDR3aa: CAWRLGSSGNTIYF
j_gene: TRBJ1-5; abundance: NA; len: 14; v_gene: TRBV5-5; CDR3aa: CASSEGRRNQPQHF
j_gene: TRBJ2-1; abundance: NA; len: 13; v_gene: TRBV19; CDR3aa: CASSPPGGNEQFF
j_gene: TRBJ1-1; abundance: NA; len: 22; v_gene: TRBV4-3; CDR3aa: CASSQEGTGGRTGRGENTEAFF
j_gene: TRBJ1-2; abundance: NA; len: 17; v_gene: TRBV2; CDR3aa: CASSERGRGASNYGYTF
j_gene: TRBJ2-1; abundance: NA; len: 15; v_gene: TRBV28; CDR3aa: CASIPLAGGPNEQFF
j_gene: TRBJ1-6; abundance: NA; len: 14; v_gene: TRBV10-3; CDR3aa: CAISDRGPHSPLHF
j_gene: TRBJ2-5; abundance: NA; len: 14; v_gene: TRBV7-9; CDR3aa: CASSLCSHKETQYF
j_gene: TRBJ1-6; abundance: once; len: 13; v_gene: TRBV6-5; CDR3aa: CASMGDPNSPLHF
j_gene: TRBJ1-2; abundance: NA; len: 14; v_gene: TRBV7-9; CDR3aa: CASSFSDRAYGYTF
j_gene: TRBJ2-2; abundance: NA; len: 19; v_gene: TRBV28; CDR3aa: CASSFVLQWTGWNTGELFF
j_gene: TRBJ2-7; abundance: few; len: 14; v_gene: TRBV4-1; CDR3aa: CASSQLAGFYEQYF
j_gene: TRBJ1-1; abundance: NA; len: 19; v_gene: TRBV4-1; CDR3aa: CASSPSGGQGEFPNTEAFF
j_gene: TRBJ1-1; abundance: NA; len: 13; v_gene: TRBV6-5; CDR3aa: CASSGGGSTEAFF
j_gene: TRBJ2-5; abundance: NA; len: 17; v_gene: TRBV5-6; CDR3aa: CASSLVTSGGREETQYF
j_gene: TRBJ2-2; abundance: NA; len: 16; v_gene: TRBV4-1; CDR3aa: CASSQNLLQGTGELFF